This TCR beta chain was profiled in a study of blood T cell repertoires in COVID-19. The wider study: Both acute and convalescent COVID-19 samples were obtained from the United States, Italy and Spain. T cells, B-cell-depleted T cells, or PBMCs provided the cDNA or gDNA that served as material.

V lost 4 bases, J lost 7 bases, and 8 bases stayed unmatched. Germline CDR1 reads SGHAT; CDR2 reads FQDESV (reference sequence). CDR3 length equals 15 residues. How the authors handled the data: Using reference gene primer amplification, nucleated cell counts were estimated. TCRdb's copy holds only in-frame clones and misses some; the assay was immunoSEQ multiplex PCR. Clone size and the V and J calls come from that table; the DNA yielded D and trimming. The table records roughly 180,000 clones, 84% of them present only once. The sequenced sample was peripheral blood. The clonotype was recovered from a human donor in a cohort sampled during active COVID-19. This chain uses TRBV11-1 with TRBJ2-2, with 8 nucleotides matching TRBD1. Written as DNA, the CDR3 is TGTGCCAGCAGCTCAATCTCAGGGGGCGTCGGGGAGCTGTTTTTT. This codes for CASSSISGGVGELFF.